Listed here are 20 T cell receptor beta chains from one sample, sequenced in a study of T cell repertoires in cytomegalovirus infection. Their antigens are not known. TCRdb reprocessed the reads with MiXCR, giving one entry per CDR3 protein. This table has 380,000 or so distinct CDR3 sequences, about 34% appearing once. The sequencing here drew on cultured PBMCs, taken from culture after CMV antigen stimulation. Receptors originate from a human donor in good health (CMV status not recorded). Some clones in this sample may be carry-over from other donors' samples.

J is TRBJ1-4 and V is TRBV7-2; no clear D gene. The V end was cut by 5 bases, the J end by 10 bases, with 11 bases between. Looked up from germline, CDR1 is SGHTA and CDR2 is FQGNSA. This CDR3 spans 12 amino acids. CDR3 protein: CASSQVARKLFF. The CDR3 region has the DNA TGTGCCAGCAGCCAAGTAGCCAGAAAACTGTTTTTT. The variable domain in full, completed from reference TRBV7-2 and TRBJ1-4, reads GAGVSQSPSNKVTEKGKDVELRCDPISGHTALYWYRQSLGQGLEFLIYFQGNSAPDKSGLPSDRFSAERTGGSVSTLTIQRTQQEDSAVYLCASSQVARKLFFGSGTQLSVL.

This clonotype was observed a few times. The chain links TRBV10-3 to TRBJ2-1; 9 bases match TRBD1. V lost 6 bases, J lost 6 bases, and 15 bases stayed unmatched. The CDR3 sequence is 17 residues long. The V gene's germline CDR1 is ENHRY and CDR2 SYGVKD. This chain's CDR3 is CAIRPSPGTGTSNEQFF. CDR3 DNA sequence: TGTGCCATCAGGCCCTCCCCGGGGACAGGGACCAGCAATGAGCAGTTCTTC.

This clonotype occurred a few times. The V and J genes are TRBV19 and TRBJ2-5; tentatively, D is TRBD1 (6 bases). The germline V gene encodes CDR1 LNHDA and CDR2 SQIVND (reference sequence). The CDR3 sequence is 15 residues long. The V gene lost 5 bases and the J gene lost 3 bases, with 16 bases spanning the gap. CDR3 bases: TGTGCCAGTAGTGCACACCTAGGACAGAAAGAGACCCAGTACTTC. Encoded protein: CASSAHLGQKETQYF.

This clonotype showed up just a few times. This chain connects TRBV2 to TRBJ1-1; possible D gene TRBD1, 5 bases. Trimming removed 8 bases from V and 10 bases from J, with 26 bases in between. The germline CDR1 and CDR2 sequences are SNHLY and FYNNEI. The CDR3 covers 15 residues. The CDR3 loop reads CASGRDSDRAWGAFF. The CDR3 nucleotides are TGTGCCAGCGGCCGGGACTCCGATCGGGCCTGGGGAGCTTTCTTT.

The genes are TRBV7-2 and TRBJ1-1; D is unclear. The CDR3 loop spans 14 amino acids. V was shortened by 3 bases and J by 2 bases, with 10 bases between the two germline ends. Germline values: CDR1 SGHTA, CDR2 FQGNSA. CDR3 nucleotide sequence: TGTGCCAGCAGCTTGTTTAACAGAAACACTGAAGCTTTCTTT. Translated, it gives CASSLFNRNTEAFF.

The chain's CDR3 is CAGARDTNYGYTF. Written as DNA, the CDR3 is TGTGCCGGGGCACGGGATACTAACTATGGCTACACCTTC. The chain joins TRBV5-4 to TRBJ1-2; D may be TRBD1 (5 bases). Trimming took off 10 bases at V and 0 bases at J, with 13 bases between the two ends. Germline lookup yields CDR1 SGHNT and CDR2 YYREEE (reference sequence). CDR3 size: 13 residues. Drawing the rest from reference TRBV5-4 and TRBJ1-2, the complete variable domain is ETGVTQSPTHLIKTRGQQVTLRCSSQSGHNTVSWYQQALGQGPQFIFQYYREEENGRGNFPPRFSGLQFPNYSSELNVNALELDDSALYLCAGARDTNYGYTFGSGTRLTVV.

Written as DNA, the CDR3 is TGTGCCAGCAGTGGGAACCTAGCGGGAGCCTACGAGCAGTACTTC. It translates to CASSGNLAGAYEQYF. This chain links TRBV2 with TRBJ2-7, with 10 bases identical to TRBD2. The ends lost 4 bases at V and 2 bases at J; junction bases unmatched: 5. The CDR3 contains 15 residues. Germline V gene lookup returns CDR1 SNHLY and CDR2 FYNNEI. The full variable domain, in which reference TRBV2 and TRBJ2-7 provide the parts outside the CDR3, is EPEVTQTPSHQVTQMGQEVILRCVPISNHLYFYWYRQILGQKVEFLVSFYNNEISEKSEIFDDQFSVERPDGSNFTLKIRSTKLEDSAMYFCASSGNLAGAYEQYFGPGTRLTVT.

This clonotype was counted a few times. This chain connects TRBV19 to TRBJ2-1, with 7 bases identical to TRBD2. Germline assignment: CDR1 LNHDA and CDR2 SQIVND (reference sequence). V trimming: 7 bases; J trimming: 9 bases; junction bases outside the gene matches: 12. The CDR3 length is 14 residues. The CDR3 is CASTLDSGLGEQFF. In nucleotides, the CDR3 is TGTGCCAGTACCCTGGATAGCGGGTTAGGTGAGCAGTTCTTC.

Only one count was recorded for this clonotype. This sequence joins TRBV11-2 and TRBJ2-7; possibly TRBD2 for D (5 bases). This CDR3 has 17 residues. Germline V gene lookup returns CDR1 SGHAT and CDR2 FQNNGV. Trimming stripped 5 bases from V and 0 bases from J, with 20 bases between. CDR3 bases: TGTGCCAGCAGCCCTCCAATCGTAAGGACTTACTCCTACGAGCAGTACTTC. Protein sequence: CASSPPIVRTYSYEQYF.

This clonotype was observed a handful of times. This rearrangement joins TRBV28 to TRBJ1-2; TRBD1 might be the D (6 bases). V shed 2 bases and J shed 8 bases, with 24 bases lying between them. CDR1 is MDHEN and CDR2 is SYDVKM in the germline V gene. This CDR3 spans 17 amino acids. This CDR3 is CASSLVQRGRFEEGYTF. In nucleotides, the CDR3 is TGTGCCAGCAGTTTAGTTCAAAGGGGGAGGTTTGAGGAAGGCTACACCTTC.

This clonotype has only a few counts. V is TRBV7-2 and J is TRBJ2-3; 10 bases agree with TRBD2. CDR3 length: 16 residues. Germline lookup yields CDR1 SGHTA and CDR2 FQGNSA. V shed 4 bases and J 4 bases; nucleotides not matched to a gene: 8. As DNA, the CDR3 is TGTGCCAGCAGCTCCGGACTAGCGGTAATTCCAGATACGCAGTATTTT. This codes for CASSSGLAVIPDTQYF.

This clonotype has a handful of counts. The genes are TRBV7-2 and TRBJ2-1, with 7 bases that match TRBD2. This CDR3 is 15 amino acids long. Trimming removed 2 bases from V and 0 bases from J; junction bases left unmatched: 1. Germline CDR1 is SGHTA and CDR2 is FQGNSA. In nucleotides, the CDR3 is TGTGCCAGCAGCTTACTAGCGGTCTCCTACAATGAGCAGTTCTTC. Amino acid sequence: CASSLLAVSYNEQFF.

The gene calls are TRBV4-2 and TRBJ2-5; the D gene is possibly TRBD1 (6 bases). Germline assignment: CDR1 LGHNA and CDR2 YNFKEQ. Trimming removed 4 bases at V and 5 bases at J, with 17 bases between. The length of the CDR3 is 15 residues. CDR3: CASSLAGAIGETQYF. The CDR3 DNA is TGTGCCAGCAGCCTTGCAGGGGCAATCGGGGAGACCCAGTACTTC.

Written as DNA, the CDR3 is TGTGCCAGCAGCTTCGGACGGCTAAACTATGGCTACACCTTC. Protein sequence: CASSFGRLNYGYTF. The V and J genes are TRBV7-2 and TRBJ1-2; D uncertain. The CDR3 is made up of 14 amino acids. Germline V lookup: CDR1 SGHTA, CDR2 FQGNSA. Trimming pared 3 bases from V and 2 bases from J, leaving 10 bases between.

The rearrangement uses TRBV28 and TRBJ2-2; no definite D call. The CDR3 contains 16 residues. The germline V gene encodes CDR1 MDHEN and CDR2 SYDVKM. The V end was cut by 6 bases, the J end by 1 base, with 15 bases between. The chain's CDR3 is CASSLHLDGNTGELFF. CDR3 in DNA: TGTGCCAGCAGCCTTCACCTGGATGGGAACACCGGGGAGCTGTTTTTT.

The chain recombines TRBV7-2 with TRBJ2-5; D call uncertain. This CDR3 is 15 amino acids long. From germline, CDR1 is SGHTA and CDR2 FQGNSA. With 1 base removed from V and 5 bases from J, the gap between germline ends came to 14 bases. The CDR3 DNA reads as TGTGCCAGCAGCTTAGTGGTACTCCACCCCGAGACCCAGTACTTC. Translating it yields CASSLVVLHPETQYF.

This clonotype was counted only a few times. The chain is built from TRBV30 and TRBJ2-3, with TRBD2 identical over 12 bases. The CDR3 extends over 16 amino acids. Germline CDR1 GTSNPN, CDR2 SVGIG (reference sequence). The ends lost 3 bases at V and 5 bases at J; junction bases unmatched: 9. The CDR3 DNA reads TGTGCCTGGAGCCCGCGCCTGACTAGCGGGAGAGATACGCAGTATTTT. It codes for CAWSPRLTSGRDTQYF.

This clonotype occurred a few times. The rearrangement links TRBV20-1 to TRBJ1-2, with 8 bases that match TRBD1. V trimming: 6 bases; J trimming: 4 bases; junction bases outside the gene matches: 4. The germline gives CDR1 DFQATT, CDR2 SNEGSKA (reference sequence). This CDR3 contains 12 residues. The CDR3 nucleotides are TGCAGTGCCCTAGGACAGGGCTATGGCTACACCTTC. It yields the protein CSALGQGYGYTF.

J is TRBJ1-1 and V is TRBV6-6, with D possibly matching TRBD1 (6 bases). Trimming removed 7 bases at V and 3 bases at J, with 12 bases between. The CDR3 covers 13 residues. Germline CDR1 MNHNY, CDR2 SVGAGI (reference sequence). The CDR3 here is CASTQQGDTEAFF. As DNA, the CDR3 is TGTGCCAGCACCCAACAGGGTGACACTGAAGCTTTCTTT.

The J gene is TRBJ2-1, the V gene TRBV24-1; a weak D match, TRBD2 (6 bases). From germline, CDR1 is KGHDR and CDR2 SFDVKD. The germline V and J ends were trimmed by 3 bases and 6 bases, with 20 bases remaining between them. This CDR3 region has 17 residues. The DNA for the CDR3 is TGTGCCACCAGTGATGTTCCCGGGACTCCAGGCTCCAATGAGCAGTTCTTC. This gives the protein CATSDVPGTPGSNEQFF.